This TCR beta chain was identified during a study of blood T cells in healthy people across ages. Findings and limits, study-wide: PBMC samples, being unsorted, prevented any conclusive comparison of naive and antigen-experienced cells. Older individuals had lower TCR beta diversity per million T cells (the decline was roughly linear).

The trim removed 3 bases at V and 3 bases at J, leaving 7 bases unmatched. The CDR3 has 17 residues. Concerning this clonotype: As yet, its antigen is unknown.

Next came a second PCR, run for about 7 to 12 cycles, which used a sample-barcoded 5' primer along with a J-beta primer mix. TCRdb fed the 5' RACE reads into MiXCR, producing one record per CDR3 protein. The sample includes about 1.8 million distinct CDR3 sequences, around 48% of them seen just once. Sequenced input: blood. The rearrangement links TRBV12-3 or TRBV12-4 to TRBJ2-1, with TRBD2 matching 11 bases. This sequence was found in a woman aged 40 to 50 in good health. The CDR3 DNA follows: TGTGCCAGCAGTTTTTTTGGAGGACTAGCGGGCTACAATGAGCAGTTCTTC. Its protein is CASSFFGGLAGYNEQFF.